Below are 26 T cell receptor beta chains sequenced from a single sample in a study of cytomegalovirus exposure and HLA in healthy donors. PCR primers comprised 60 Vbeta and 13 Jbeta primers. The table came from immunoSEQ multiplex PCR; TCRdb's copy has only in-frame clones and leaves some out. The repertoire includes 150,000 to 200,000 clones, roughly 80% of them detected once, and about 7.7% sits in the top ten. The sample consisted of PBMCs. Every receptor here comes from a woman under 40 in good health and CMV-seropositive.

CDR3 loop: CAWSGRSFYNSPLHF. The CDR3 bases are TGTGCCTGGAGCGGGAGGAGTTTTTATAATTCACCCCTCCACTTT. The V gene is TRBV30, the J gene TRBJ1-6; D is undetermined. This CDR3 has 15 residues. V lost 3 bases and J lost 4, with 13 bases in between. CDR1 GTSNPN and CDR2 SVGIG come from the germline V gene (reference sequence).

In this sample, this clone turned up a few times. The rearrangement joins TRBV19 to TRBJ1-3; D ambiguous. CDR1 LNHDA and CDR2 SQIVND come from the germline V gene (reference sequence). Trimming pared 7 bases from V and 0 bases from J, leaving 13 bases between. The CDR3 contains 15 residues. This CDR3 is CASKNPRISGNTIYF. The CDR3 DNA follows: TGTGCCAGTAAAAACCCCAGGATCTCTGGAAACACCATATATTTT.

The chain carries TRBV4-2 and TRBJ2-3; D not resolved. The CDR3 contains 14 residues. The V end was cut by 1 base, the J end by 3 bases, with 8 bases between. Germline CDR1 LGHNA, CDR2 YNFKEQ. The DNA for the CDR3 is TGTGCCAGCAGCCAAGCGAGACTGACAGATACGCAGTATTTT. Its translation: CASSQARLTDTQYF.

This clone was picked up many times. Other DNA variants within this sample encode the same CDR3. This chain joins TRBV2 and TRBJ2-1; 10 bases line up with TRBD2. CDR3 size: 15 residues. J gave up 1 base and V 6 bases, and 3 bases lay outside the gene matches. CDR1 is SNHLY, CDR2 FYNNEI, per germline. Here the CDR3 reads CASRVAGGSYNEQFF. The CDR3 DNA reads TGTGCCAGCAGGGTAGCGGGAGGTTCCTACAATGAGCAGTTCTTC.

This rearrangement joins TRBV5-1 to TRBJ2-7, with D possibly matching TRBD2 (5 bases). CDR1 is SGHRS and CDR2 is YFSETQ in the germline V gene. The V end was cut by 0 bases, the J end by 4 bases, with 14 bases between. The CDR3 has 15 amino acids. The CDR3 loop is CASSLGPGSPYEQYF. Here the CDR3 DNA reads TGCGCCAGCAGCTTGGGACCGGGATCCCCGTACGAGCAGTACTTC.

The chain carries TRBV12-5 and TRBJ2-1, with D unclear. Germline V gene sequence: CDR1 LGHNT, CDR2 FRNRAP. The germline V and J ends were trimmed by 1 base and 0 bases, with 13 bases remaining between them. The CDR3 runs to 17 residues. The CDR3 nucleotides are TGTGCTAGTGGTTTGGAGGCCTCGACGGGCTCCTACAATGAGCAGTTCTTC. The encoded protein is CASGLEASTGSYNEQFF.

The chain joins TRBV5-8 to TRBJ1-2; D perhaps matches TRBD1 (5 bases). V lost 0 bases to trimming and J lost 1 base, with 10 bases between them. This CDR3 has 15 amino acids. Germline V gives CDR1 SGHTS, CDR2 YDEGEE. CDR3 region: CASSLVRASNYGYTF. The DNA for the CDR3 is TGTGCCAGCAGCTTGGTCAGGGCCAGTAACTATGGCTACACCTTC. The full variable domain, completed using reference TRBV5-8 and TRBJ1-2, is EAGVTQSPTHLIKTRGQQATLRCSPISGHTSVYWYQQALGLGLQFLLWYDEGEERNRGNFPPRFSGRQFPNYSSELNVNALELEDSALYLCASSLVRASNYGYTFGSGTRLTVV.

As for this clone: Relative to the germline gene, one junction end is altered; a read error may explain this. The V call is TRBV7-9, the J call TRBJ2-1; maybe TRBD1 (5 bases). This CDR3 has 15 residues. Germline V gene data show CDR1 as SEHNR and CDR2 as FQNEAQ (reference sequence). As DNA, the CDR3 is TGTTCCAGCAGCTTCGGCCCGCCAGGGAACAATGAGCAGTTCTTC. Protein product: CSSSFGPPGNNEQFF.

The rearrangement links TRBV6-5 to TRBJ1-2, with 7 bases lining up with TRBD1. CDR3 size: 13 residues. Trimming removed 11 bases from V and 0 bases from J; junction bases left unmatched: 6. CDR1 and CDR2 (germline): MNHEY, SVGAGI. CDR3 sequence reads: CASAGQPNYGYTF. As DNA, the CDR3 is TGTGCCTCCGCGGGACAGCCTAACTATGGCTACACCTTC.

The chain uses TRBV29-1 and TRBJ2-7, with D possibly matching TRBD2 (6 bases). V lost 7 bases and J 7 bases, leaving 17 bases between the germline ends. The germline CDR1 and CDR2 sequences are SQVTM and ANQGSEA. The CDR3 loop spans 12 amino acids. This CDR3 is CSALPGDGEQYF. Here the CDR3 DNA reads TGCAGCGCCCTCCCGGGGGACGGAGAGCAGTACTTC.

The chain has TRBV15 and TRBJ2-7; 7 nucleotides line up with TRBD2. Germline V gene lookup returns CDR1 LNHNV and CDR2 YYDKDF (reference sequence). The trim removed 4 bases at V and 2 bases at J, leaving 5 bases unmatched. This CDR3 has 14 amino acids. Here the CDR3 DNA reads TGTGCCACCAGCATGGGGGGGGAAGCCTACGAGCAGTACTTC. Protein sequence: CATSMGGEAYEQYF.

The genes are TRBV18 and TRBJ2-3; unclear D gene. Germline V gene sequence: CDR1 KGHSH, CDR2 LQKENI. Trimming cost V 6 bases and J 2 bases, with 9 bases left between them. The CDR3 has 13 residues. The CDR3 region has the DNA TGTGCCAGCTCTCTCGACTTCACAGATACGCAGTATTTT. Its protein is CASSLDFTDTQYF.

The V gene is TRBV7-2, the J gene TRBJ2-1, with 9 bases matching TRBD2. CDR1 SGHTA and CDR2 FQGNSA come from the germline V gene. CDR3 length: 15 residues. Trimming at V came to 3 bases and at J to 7 bases, leaving 7 bases not matched to a gene. DNA for the CDR3: TGTGCCAGCAGCTTTTTAGCGGGGGTAGTAAATGAGCAGTTCTTC. This encodes CASSFLAGVVNEQFF.

The gene calls are TRBV5-1 and TRBJ1-2; 8 nucleotides align to TRBD1. The germline CDR1 and CDR2 sequences are SGHRS and YFSETQ. The CDR3 runs 15 residues. V lost 3 bases to trimming and J lost 3 bases; unmatched junction nucleotides: 7. The CDR3 is CASSWADRGDYGYTF. The CDR3 bases are TGCGCCAGCAGCTGGGCCGACAGGGGAGACTATGGCTACACCTTC.

This clone was recorded a few times. The genes are TRBV5-4 and TRBJ1-1, with 9 nucleotides matching TRBD1. V shed 4 bases and J 2 bases; nucleotides not matched to a gene: 3. The CDR3 covers 14 residues. The germline V gene has CDR1 SGHNT and CDR2 YYREEE (reference sequence). The CDR3 reads CASSPGQGNTEAFF. The CDR3 bases are TGTGCCAGCAGCCCGGGACAGGGAAACACTGAAGCTTTCTTT.

This chain links TRBV5-1 with TRBJ1-1; D perhaps matches TRBD1 (6 bases). V was trimmed by 4 bases and J by 7 bases, leaving 17 bases between them. The CDR3 loop spans 14 amino acids. From germline, CDR1 is SGHRS and CDR2 YFSETQ. The DNA of the CDR3 is TGCGCCAGCAGCACATCCGGGGGGGGCCGTGAAGCTTTCTTT. As protein: CASSTSGGGREAFF.

The chain recombines TRBV7-3 with TRBJ2-1; the match to TRBD2 covers 8 bases. The CDR3 runs to 17 residues. Trimming took 5 bases from V and 0 from J; bases not matched to a gene: 9. Germline loops: CDR1 SGHTA, CDR2 FQGTGA. CDR3 nucleotides: TGTGCCAGCAGCACCCGTCGGGGGGGGAGCTCCTACAATGAGCAGTTCTTC. This encodes CASSTRRGGSSYNEQFF. The variable domain in full, with the rest retrieved from reference TRBV7-3 and TRBJ2-1, is GAGVSQTPSNKVTEKGKYVELRCDPISGHTALYWYRQSLGQGPEFLIYFQGTGAADDSGLPNDRFFAVRPEGSVSTLKIQRTERGDSAVYLCASSTRRGGSSYNEQFFGPGTRLTVL.

The chain couples TRBV5-8 to TRBJ1-3; no definite D call. Germline V CDR1 and CDR2: SGHTS, YDEGEE. CDR3 size: 15 residues. V shed 0 bases and J shed 3 bases, with 10 bases lying between them. This CDR3 is CASSLGQRSGNTIYF. CDR3 in DNA: TGTGCCAGCAGCTTGGGGCAGCGAAGTGGAAACACCATATATTTT.

A word on this clone: The sample contains more than one DNA sequence encoding this CDR3. This chain connects TRBV5-1 to TRBJ2-7; D gene unclear. The CDR3 contains 12 residues. CDR1 and CDR2 from the germline V gene are SGHRS and YFSETQ. Deletions cut 1 base from V and 4 bases from J, with 6 bases between. CDR3 coding DNA: TGCGCCAGCAGCTTGTCAGGATACGAGCAGTACTTC. Amino acids: CASSLSGYEQYF. Complete variable domain (other parts from reference TRBV5-1 and TRBJ2-7): KAGVTQTPRYLIKTRGQQVTLSCSPISGHRSVSWYQQTPGQGLQFLFEYFSETQRNKGNFPGRFSGRQFSNSRSEMNVSTLELGDSALYLCASSLSGYEQYFGPGTRLTVT.

The chain recombines TRBV11-1 with TRBJ2-5, with 7 bases aligning to TRBD2. V dropped 6 bases and J dropped 5; count of bases not matched to a gene: 15. The CDR3 sequence is 16 residues long. The germline V gene has CDR1 SGHAT and CDR2 FQDESV (reference sequence). CDR3 in amino acids: CASSRWGGSTKETQYF. The CDR3 DNA is TGTGCCAGCAGTAGGTGGGGGGGATCAACTAAGGAGACCCAGTACTTC.

The CDR3 protein is CASSQEGQTSFSSNTQYF. The CDR3 coding sequence is TGCGCCAGCAGCCAAGAGGGGCAGACTAGCTTCTCTTCGAATACGCAGTATTTT. The chain employs TRBV4-3 and TRBJ2-3; 7 bases align to TRBD2. V dropped 0 bases and J dropped 7; count of bases not matched to a gene: 16. The length of the CDR3 is 18 residues. In germline, CDR1 is LGHNA, CDR2 YSLEER.

This chain links TRBV2 with TRBJ2-1; 15 nucleotides match TRBD2. CDR1 SNHLY and CDR2 FYNNEI come from the germline V gene. V gave up 7 bases and J gave up 6 bases; unmatched junction bases: 4. The length of the CDR3 is 15 residues. Here the CDR3 DNA reads TGTGCCAGCAATGGACTAGCGGGGGGGCGCAATGAGCAGTTCTTC. It yields the protein CASNGLAGGRNEQFF.

The rearrangement links TRBV4-3 to TRBJ1-2, with 8 nucleotides matching TRBD1. CDR1 is LGHNA, CDR2 YSLEER, per germline. The ends lost 4 bases at V and 4 bases at J; junction bases unmatched: 8. This CDR3 comprises 15 residues. The CDR3 region has the DNA TGCGCCAGCAGCCTCGGGACAGGTGGGGTCTATGGCTACACCTTC. Translation: CASSLGTGGVYGYTF.

The genes are TRBV7-3 and TRBJ1-6; D possibly corresponds to TRBD1 (6 bases). Germline CDR1 SGHTA, CDR2 FQGTGA. The V end lost 4 bases, the J end lost 1 base, and 11 bases lay between the germline ends. The CDR3 consists of 16 residues. The CDR3 DNA sequence: TGTGCCAGCAGCTCCGGCAGGGGTTCCTATAATTCACCCCTCCACTTT. Protein sequence: CASSSGRGSYNSPLHF.

The chain employs TRBV10-3 and TRBJ2-1; tentatively, D is TRBD2 (5 bases). The V end was cut by 11 bases, the J end by 5 bases, with 19 bases between. The CDR3 is 14 residues long. Germline V CDR1 and CDR2: ENHRY, SYGVKD. In DNA form, the CDR3 reads TGTGCCTCCACGACGAGGGCAAGGGACAATGAGCAGTTCTTC. This gives the protein CASTTRARDNEQFF.

The chain joins TRBV18 to TRBJ1-4, with TRBD1 as a possible D gene (5 bases). V was cut by 3 bases and J by 13 bases, with 21 bases left in between. The germline V gene encodes CDR1 KGHSH and CDR2 LQKENI. CDR3 length: 15 residues. Here the CDR3 reads CASSPGQGSFQGLFF. Here the CDR3 DNA reads TGTGCCAGCTCACCGGGGCAGGGCTCGTTTCAGGGACTGTTTTTT.